The 10 T cell receptor beta chains below all came from one sample that was sequenced in a study of control samples from healthy donors and cancer patients. Assay used: immunoSEQ multiplex PCR; TCRdb lists only in-frame clones, some missing. The sample shows around 130,000 clones, about 89% of them seen only once. Sequencing used blood. The receptors were gathered from a man aged 50 to 59 in good health.

The chain recombines TRBV3-1 (or the pseudogene TRBV3-2) with TRBJ2-3; D gene uncertain. The V end was cut by 0 bases, the J end by 4 bases, with 8 bases between. The CDR3 is 14 residues long. Germline V gene lookup returns CDR1 LGHDT and CDR2 YNNKEL (reference sequence). This CDR3 reads CASSQELPADTQYF. In DNA, the CDR3 is TGTGCCAGCAGCCAAGAGCTCCCCGCAGATACGCAGTATTTT.

This chain joins TRBV2 and TRBJ1-5; 7 nucleotides align to TRBD1. CDR3 length equals 15 residues. V shed 2 bases and J 9 bases; nucleotides not matched to a gene: 10. From germline, CDR1 is SNHLY and CDR2 FYNNEI. In nucleotides, the CDR3 is TGTGCCAGCAGTGAACGGACAGGCCAGGTAGGGCCCCAGCATTTT. This encodes CASSERTGQVGPQHF. The full variable domain, with the rest looked up from reference TRBV2 and TRBJ1-5, is EPEVTQTPSHQVTQMGQEVILRCVPISNHLYFYWYRQILGQKVEFLVSFYNNEISEKSEIFDDQFSVERPDGSNFTLKIRSTKLEDSAMYFCASSERTGQVGPQHFGDGTRLSIL.

The V gene is TRBV7-9, the J gene TRBJ1-2, with D hard to call. This CDR3 has 14 amino acids. The germline V gene encodes CDR1 SEHNR and CDR2 FQNEAQ (reference sequence). V was pared by 5 bases and J by 0 bases, with 10 bases between. The CDR3 DNA follows: TGTGCCAGCAGCCCCGACGGCGCTAACTATGGCTACACCTTC. It translates to CASSPDGANYGYTF.

V usage is TRBV6-5 and J usage is TRBJ1-1; D gene uncertain. There are 15 residues in the CDR3. Germline V gives CDR1 MNHEY, CDR2 SVGAGI. V lost 0 bases to trimming and J lost 1 base, with 9 bases between them. The CDR3 region is CASSYSFRSNTEAFF. CDR3 coding DNA: TGTGCCAGCAGTTACTCGTTCAGGTCGAACACTGAAGCTTTCTTT.

This clone was seen once. The chain has TRBV2 and TRBJ1-2; TRBD1 might be the D (5 bases). The ends were cut back, 3 bases at V and 2 bases at J, with 7 bases in the middle. The CDR3 is 13 amino acids. The germline V gene encodes CDR1 SNHLY and CDR2 FYNNEI. The CDR3 loop reads CASSEGENYGYTF. DNA of the CDR3: TGTGCCAGCAGTGAGGGGGAGAACTATGGCTACACCTTC.

The V and J genes are TRBV27 and TRBJ1-1; 9 bases are shared with TRBD1. The CDR3 totals 14 residues. From germline, CDR1 is MNHEY and CDR2 SMNVEV (reference sequence). V shed 4 bases and J 4 bases; nucleotides not matched to a gene: 4. The CDR3 DNA follows: TGTGCCAGCAGTTCGACAGGGGGTTCCACTGAAGCTTTCTTT. It specifies CASSSTGGSTEAFF.

J is TRBJ2-3 and V is TRBV7-2; 12 nucleotides align to TRBD2. J gave up 8 bases and V 1 base, and 4 bases lay outside the gene matches. The CDR3 has 15 amino acids. The germline V gene has CDR1 SGHTA and CDR2 FQGNSA. The CDR3 region is CASSLGQTSGGTQYF. The CDR3 nucleotides read TGTGCCAGCAGCTTAGGCCAGACTAGCGGGGGTACGCAGTATTTT.

This chain uses TRBV2 with TRBJ2-5, with 15 bases that match TRBD2. Trimming took 6 bases from V and 3 from J; bases not matched to a gene: 8. The CDR3 sequence is 17 residues long. The V gene's germline CDR1 is SNHLY and CDR2 FYNNEI. CDR3 coding DNA: TGTGCCAGCAGCTCGGGACTAGCGGGGGGTACTAAAGAGACCCAGTACTTC. Amino acid sequence: CASSSGLAGGTKETQYF. Filled out from reference TRBV2 and TRBJ2-5, the complete variable domain reads EPEVTQTPSHQVTQMGQEVILRCVPISNHLYFYWYRQILGQKVEFLVSFYNNEISEKSEIFDDQFSVERPDGSNFTLKIRSTKLEDSAMYFCASSSGLAGGTKETQYFGPGTRLLVL.

The V and J genes are TRBV5-8 and TRBJ2-7; D gene unclear. V dropped 1 base and J dropped 0 bases, with 11 bases sitting between them. Germline-derived CDR1 and CDR2 are SGHTS and YDEGEE. There are 15 residues in the CDR3. In nucleotides, the CDR3 is TGTGCCAGCAGCTTGAGTTTGGCAGACTCCTACGAGCAGTACTTC. Translation gives CASSLSLADSYEQYF.

The chain employs TRBV10-3 and TRBJ1-1, with D possibly being TRBD1 (6 bases). CDR1 ENHRY and CDR2 SYGVKD come from the germline V gene. This CDR3 is 15 amino acids long. Trimming cost V 0 bases and J 3 bases, with 11 bases left between them. DNA of the CDR3: TGTGCCATCAGTGAGTCGGGGGGGGCATACACTGAAGCTTTCTTT. Its protein product is CAISESGGAYTEAFF.